This record looks at one T cell receptor beta chain sequence and its context. CDR3 size: 16 residues. Per germline, CDR1 LGHNA and CDR2 YSLEER. This sample was taken from a study of monozygotic twins with inflammatory bowel disease. Total RNA amounting to about 4,000 ng went into each TCR library. In eight separate reactions per sample, cDNA was generated. TCRdb re-called the 5' RACE reads and catalogs CDR3 proteins one per entry, DNA excluded. This table lists approximately 390,000 distinct CDR3 sequences. This chain uses TRBV4-3 with TRBJ2-3; TCRdb selects TRBD2, and the lack of DNA leaves this call unchecked. This TCR was recovered from a human donor with ulcerative colitis or Crohn's disease, or a healthy co-twin of an affected twin (not recorded which). The sample was blood. The CDR3 protein is CASSQDSGLGVDTQYF.